A selection of T cell receptor beta chains follows, all from one sample in a study of T cells expressing NK-cell markers. TCRdb reprocessed the 5' RACE reads and stores each CDR3 protein as one record, lacking DNA. The sample totals 300,000 to 450,000 distinct CDR3 sequences. The sequencing sample was made of blood T cells: a sorted CD56 or NKG2C T cell subset, CD4+ or CD8+ T cells, or bulk PBMC T cells (not recorded which). The receptors shown here come from a man aged 18-75 years in good health. The CDR3 runs from the conserved cysteine through the conserved F or W. The order of the fields is V gene, J gene, CDR3 protein.

v_gene: TRBV18
j_gene: TRBJ2-6
CDR3aa: CASSPLTTAQTSGANVLTF

v_gene: TRBV27
j_gene: TRBJ1-5
CDR3aa: CASSPLDRGQNQPQHF

v_gene: TRBV14
j_gene: TRBJ2-1
CDR3aa: CASSQNAYNEQFF

v_gene: TRBV4-2
j_gene: TRBJ2-3
CDR3aa: CASSQARLAGGSTQYF

v_gene: TRBV20-1
j_gene: TRBJ1-2
CDR3aa: CSAINRGRADNYGYTF

v_gene: TRBV19
j_gene: TRBJ1-1
CDR3aa: CASSIPGQGNTEAFF

v_gene: TRBV6-2/TRBV6-3
j_gene: TRBJ2-3
CDR3aa: CASSYSSGGGTDTQYF

v_gene: TRBV5-1
j_gene: TRBJ2-6
CDR3aa: CASSGPSGRSGANVLTF

v_gene: TRBV4-1
j_gene: TRBJ2-4
CDR3aa: CASSLTLSGGGNIQYF

v_gene: TRBV7-9
j_gene: TRBJ2-7
CDR3aa: CASSFGPSKQYF

v_gene: TRBV18
j_gene: TRBJ1-3
CDR3aa: CASSPQQGRGGNTIYF

v_gene: TRBV12-3/TRBV12-4
j_gene: TRBJ1-1
CDR3aa: CASSIDRENTEAFF

v_gene: TRBV30
j_gene: TRBJ1-5
CDR3aa: CAWSPPGQHNQPQHF

v_gene: TRBV7-2
j_gene: TRBJ2-2
CDR3aa: CASSRGGTQSRELFF

v_gene: TRBV18
j_gene: TRBJ2-7
CDR3aa: CASSPPPQPREQYF

v_gene: TRBV12-3/TRBV12-4
j_gene: TRBJ2-1
CDR3aa: CASSFRTSGGFNEQFF

v_gene: TRBV6-1
j_gene: TRBJ2-6
CDR3aa: CASTRGQGGGANVLTF

v_gene: TRBV20-1
j_gene: TRBJ2-1
CDR3aa: CSAGDGAYNEQFF

v_gene: TRBV5-4
j_gene: TRBJ1-2
CDR3aa: CASSSQARIGGYGYTF

v_gene: TRBV6-4
j_gene: TRBJ1-5
CDR3aa: CASSDLTGQGAGSQPQHF